The source of this TCR beta chain is a study of CD8 T cells in ankylosing spondylitis. This clonotype has at least ten counts. MiXCR was run by TCRdb on the 5' RACE reads, yielding one entry per CDR3 protein. This sample has some 39,000 distinct CDR3 sequences, with around 10% found just once. Per germline, CDR1 LNHNV and CDR2 YYDKDF (reference sequence). The CDR3 covers 20 residues. V lost 1 base and J lost 8; bases outside the gene matches: 20. This chain uses TRBV15 with TRBJ2-1, with 10 nucleotides matching TRBD1. The receptor was derived from a male donor with ankylosing spondylitis. The sequenced material came from synovial fluid, either unsorted or a sorted T cell fraction (not recorded which). In nucleotides, the CDR3 is TGTGCCACCAGCAGAGCCTCCTACTGGGAACCGGGACAGGGGAACGATGAGCAGTTCTTC. It is translated as CATSRASYWEPGQGNDEQFF. Supplemented by reference TRBV15 and TRBJ2-1, the full variable domain reads DAMVIQNPRYQVTQFGKPVTLSCSQTLNHNVMYWYQQKSSQAPKLLFHYYDKDFNNEADTPDNFQSRRPNTSFCFLDIRSPGLGDTAMYLCATSRASYWEPGQGNDEQFFGPGTRLTVL.